Listed below are T cell receptor beta chains from one sample, sequenced in a study of T cells in Graves' hyperthyroidism and ophthalmopathy. One entry per CDR3 protein results from TCRdb running MiXCR on the multiplex PCR reads. The profile shows hundreds of thousands of distinct CDR3 sequences, around 21% of them singletons. Sequenced material: blood. The receptor set was obtained from a man in his thirties or forties with Graves' ophthalmopathy. Each CDR3 is given with its conserved first and last residue. A D gene is named only where the DNA matches it firmly. The size field is filled for only some rows; it gives once, few, many or a size class.

-,TRBD2,TRBJ2-5,TRBV5-1,TGCGCCAGCAGCCCCCAGGATAGCGGGAGTACCCAGTACTTC,CASSPQDSGSTQYF
many,-,TRBJ2-7,TRBV28,TGTGCCAGCAGTTTCGAAGCCCCCGGGGGACAGTCCTACGAGCAGTACTTC,CASSFEAPGGQSYEQYF
-,TRBD1,TRBJ2-3,TRBV4-2,TGTGCCAGCAGCCAAGAAATAACAGGGGGGGATACGCAGTATTTT,CASSQEITGGDTQYF
many,-,TRBJ1-5,TRBV30,TGTGCCTGGAGTGTTTCCTTTCGGGATCAGCCCCAGCATTTT,CAWSVSFRDQPQHF
many,-,TRBJ2-7,TRBV7-9,TGTGCCAGCAGCTTGGGAGGAGGGGAGCAGTACTTC,CASSLGGGEQYF
-,TRBD1,TRBJ2-6,TRBV29-1,TGCAGCGTTGCACAGGGGGACCGCTCTGGGGCCAACGTCCTGACTTTC,CSVAQGDRSGANVLTF
-,TRBD1,TRBJ1-2,TRBV5-1,TGCGCCAGCAGCTCGACAGGGTCTGATGGCTACACCTTC,CASSSTGSDGYTF
-,TRBD1,TRBJ2-7,TRBV20-1,TGCAGTGCTAGGTTGACAGGGGGCAGATACGAGCAGTACTTC,CSARLTGGRYEQYF
-,-,TRBJ1-1,TRBV24-1,TGTGCCACCAGTGGAACAGGGTGGGGCGAAGCTTTCTTT,CATSGTGWGEAFF
few,TRBD2,TRBJ2-3,TRBV20-1,TGCAGTGCTAGGATCCTAGCGGGAGTTTGGGATACGCAGTATTTT,CSARILAGVWDTQYF
many,TRBD2,TRBJ2-1,TRBV7-2,TGTGCCAGCAGCCCTACCCACAGCGGGAGGGCCCTGGGAAGGAGTGAGCAGTTCTTC,CASSPTHSGRALGRSEQFF
many,TRBD1,TRBJ1-2,TRBV7-8,TGTGCCAGCAGCTTAGGTTCAGGGGGCATTCTCTATGGCTACACCTTC,CASSLGSGGILYGYTF
few,-,TRBJ2-7,TRBV9,TGTGCCAGCAGCGTAGATGGGAGTTTAAGCTACGAGCAGTACTTC,CASSVDGSLSYEQYF
-,-,TRBJ2-1,TRBV29-1,TGCAGCGTTGAGGGGGGAATAGCGATCTTTGAGCAGTTCTTC,CSVEGGIAIFEQFF
few,-,TRBJ1-1,TRBV20-1,TGCAGTGCTCGGAGCCTAACCACGAACACTGAAGCTTTCTTT,CSARSLTTNTEAFF
many,TRBD2,TRBJ2-7,TRBV4-1,TGCGCCAGCAGCTGGCGACTAGCGGACAACGAGCAGTACTTC,CASSWRLADNEQYF
-,TRBD2,TRBJ2-3,TRBV7-3,TGTGCCAGCAGCCCCGGAGGACTAGCGGGAGTGGGTACGCAGTATTTT,CASSPGGLAGVGTQYF
many,TRBD2,TRBJ2-5,TRBV2,TGTGCCAGCAGTGAATTTTCCCCCACTAGCGGGAGCCAAGAGACCCAGTACTTC,CASSEFSPTSGSQETQYF
few,TRBD2,TRBJ2-1,TRBV5-1,TGCGCCAGCAGCCCACCAGGGACAGGGACTAGCGGGAGGGCCGGTGAGCAGTTCTTC,CASSPPGTGTSGRAGEQFF